This T cell receptor (beta chain) was sequenced in a study of shared clonotypes between healthy human individuals. A deep-level run was used for the assay. Investigators spread the genomic DNA of each subset evenly over several immunoSEQ plates. Repertoires were generated with immunoSEQ multiplex PCR, while TCRdb's copy carries only in-frame clones and drops some. This table holds roughly 2.5 million clones, more than 90% found once. Study results and caveats: In contrast to clonotypes shared by all four donors, non-shared clonotypes had lower generation probabilities. Sampling was confined to blood; repertoires within tissues likely differ.

This clone was found once. Its matching antigen is unknown. The sequenced material came from naive CD4+ T cells sorted from blood. Subset: CD45RA+ positively selected. The TCR sequence derives from a man aged 18 to 29 in good health.

The CDR3 protein is CASGRAWEQFF. The CDR3, as DNA: TGTGCCAGCGGGAGGGCTTGGGAGCAGTTCTTC. The chain combines TRBV6-1 with TRBJ2-1; 7 bases map to TRBD2. The germline V gene has CDR1 MNHNS and CDR2 SASEGT. The CDR3 spans 11 residues. J gave up 10 bases and V 8 bases, and 5 bases lay outside the gene matches.